Included here is one T cell receptor (beta chain) sequence, with context. The data were obtained in a study of CD8 T cells in Susac syndrome. Reverse transcription of about 0.5 to 1 ug RNA was carried out with random hexamers. Multiplex immunoSEQ PCR targeted 54 Vbeta and 13 Jbeta TCR beta segments. From the immunoSEQ multiplex PCR reads, TCRdb called clonotypes with MiXCR, one entry per CDR3 protein. The data show 100,000 to 150,000 distinct CDR3 sequences, 85% to 95% seen once. The length of the CDR3 is 14 residues. CDR1 is SGHRS, CDR2 YFSETQ, per germline. The V and J ends lost 2 bases and 8 bases respectively, with 14 bases between them.

The chain recombines TRBV5-1 with TRBJ2-1; D is ambiguous. Sequencing was carried out using CD8+ T cells from PBMCs. This sequence was found in a human donor with multiple sclerosis. The CDR3 nucleotides are TGCGCCAGCAGCTTAGTCCGGCCGGGCGATGAGCAGTTCTTC. Residues: CASSLVRPGDEQFF.